A single sample gave rise to the 5 T cell receptor beta chains below, sequenced in a study of blood T cells in healthy people across ages. A second PCR, run for about 6 to 12 cycles, used a sample-barcoded 5' primer plus a J-beta primer mix. TCRdb re-derived calls from the 5' RACE reads in MiXCR, one entry per CDR3 protein. This sample has about 930,000 distinct CDR3 sequences, with about 27% found just once. This sample also appeared in a second study, on T cells of mothers and their children.

Specimen: blood. The receptors here all came from a middle-aged woman in good health.

The genes are TRBV29-1 and TRBJ1-2; D ambiguous. V gave up 7 bases and J gave up 0 bases, with 21 bases separating them. The CDR3 runs to 16 residues. Looked up from germline, CDR1 is SQVTM and CDR2 is ANQGSEA. The CDR3 sequence is CSAYEPMREANYGYTF. CDR3 bases: TGCAGCGCCTACGAGCCCATGCGGGAAGCTAACTATGGCTACACCTTC.

On this clonotype: The junction departs from germline at one end; a sequencing error may be responsible. The chain has TRBV20-1 and TRBJ1-2, with TRBD1 as a possible D gene (5 bases). Germline values: CDR1 DFQATT, CDR2 SNEGSKA (reference sequence). The CDR3 loop spans 13 amino acids. The CDR3, as DNA: TGCAGTGCTAGTCTGGGTTGGGACTATGGCCACACCTTC. Translating it yields CSASLGWDYGHTF.

This clonotype has only a few counts. The rearrangement joins TRBV12-3 or TRBV12-4 to TRBJ2-3; 9 positions agree with TRBD2. V trimming: 5 bases; J trimming: 4 bases; junction bases outside the gene matches: 7. This CDR3 is 15 amino acids long. CDR3 sequence reads: CASSPGTSPPDTQYF. The CDR3 DNA reads as TGTGCCAGCAGTCCCGGGACTAGCCCCCCAGATACGCAGTATTTT.

As for this clonotype: Compared with germline, one end of the junction differs, possibly owing to a read error. V gene TRBV6-1 combines with J gene TRBJ2-4; D is tentatively TRBD1 or TRBD2 (5 bases each). The end of the DNA aligns better with TRBJ2-7, so the J call may be wrong. The CDR3 is 18 amino acids. The V gene's germline CDR1 is MNHNS and CDR2 SASEGT. For the CDR3, the DNA is TGTGCCGGCAGTCCTAGACCCTCCGGGGCAGGGAAAACCTACGAGCAGTACTTC. Amino acids: CAGSPRPSGAGKTYEQYF.

The chain employs TRBV24-1 and TRBJ1-1, with 7 bases fitting TRBD1. Germline V gene data show CDR1 as KGHDR and CDR2 as SFDVKD. The J segment lost 10 bases and the V segment lost 4 bases, leaving 14 bases of the junction unmatched. CDR3 length equals 15 residues. The CDR3 loop reads CATSDHQTGLLGAFF. The CDR3 DNA reads as TGTGCCACCAGTGACCATCAGACAGGGTTGTTAGGAGCTTTCTTT.